This T cell receptor beta chain was documented in a study of glioma-infiltrating T cells. This clonotype was seen many times. Using RNA template, CDR3s of TCR alpha and beta were amplified with iRepertoire arm-PCR. From the multiplex PCR reads, TCRdb called clonotypes with MiXCR, one entry per CDR3 protein. Of 110,000 or so distinct CDR3 sequences listed, less than 30% are singletons. Between the trimmed V and J ends, which lost 7 bases and 9 bases, there was a span of 14 bases. The CDR3 is made up of 12 amino acids. The germline V gene has CDR1 SGHTA and CDR2 FQGNSA. The chain uses TRBV7-2 and TRBJ2-3; D unresolved. The receptor comes from a human donor with low-grade glioma or glioblastoma, undergoing nonglioma brain surgery, or in good health (not recorded which). Sequenced: glioma tissue, nonneoplastic brain tissue, or PBMCs (not recorded which). The CDR3 region is CASIPNRGTQYF. DNA of the CDR3: TGTGCCAGCATCCCAAATCGAGGCACGCAGTATTTT.